These T cell receptor beta chains were read from a single sample in a study of Ad26.COV2.S vaccination and SARS-CoV-2 variants. The repertoire was sequenced with immunoSEQ multiplex PCR; TCRdb's copy has only in-frame clones and lacks some. The sample holds approximately 480,000 clones; around 90% are singletons and the top ten take around 13%. Sequenced material: peripheral blood, taken in a trial of Ad26.COV2.S vaccine versus placebo. The origin of the receptors is a person aged 18-65 years who received the Ad26.COV2.S COVID-19 vaccine or a placebo. CDR3s leave out the opening cysteine and the closing phenylalanine or tryptophan. Fields, in order: J gene, V gene, CDR3 protein.

TRBJ2-3 TRBV7-2 ASSVGLGQTDTQY
TRBJ2-3 TRBV7-9 ASSHQAAPDTQY
TRBJ1-3 TRBV4-1 ASSQGGQGNTIY
TRBJ2-7 TRBV27 ASSLGSSGFHEQY
TRBJ2-1 TRBV6-5 ASSLARPSSEQF
TRBJ1-2 TRBV5-1 ASSPEGSFYGYT
TRBJ1-2 TRBV25-1 ASSEGTDYGYT
TRBJ2-7 TRBV4-2 ASSRSRGYEQY
TRBJ2-1 TRBV12-3/TRBV12-4 ASSRDTYNEQF
TRBJ2-7 TRBV5-1 ASSPAAGIEVAGAYEQY
TRBJ1-2 TRBV30 AWSVTGFDGYT
TRBJ2-1 TRBV7-2 ASSLYFGLKDEQF
TRBJ1-5 TRBV19 ASSPTGGNQPQH
TRBJ1-1 TRBV3-1/TRBV3-2 ASSQDEGEAF
TRBJ2-1 TRBV6-5 ASSLTPQF
TRBJ2-3 TRBV4-3 ASSLWRGASEDTQY
TRBJ1-5 TRBV28 ASSPQDRASENQPQH
TRBJ2-7 TRBV3-1/TRBV3-2 ASSQDWRFGAYEQY
TRBJ2-7 TRBV10-3 ATGPGQGYEQY
TRBJ1-2 TRBV6-2/TRBV6-3 ASSYARDGYT
TRBJ1-1 TRBV28 ASSLWTEAF
TRBJ1-2 TRBV2 ASSETRGSGGSDYGYT
TRBJ1-1 TRBV9 ASSSLQGGEAF
TRBJ1-5 TRBV10-3 AITPGGDQPQH
TRBJ2-3 TRBV6-2/TRBV6-3 ASSYDRGGTDTQY
TRBJ1-2 TRBV19 ASSIPQGIDYGYT
TRBJ2-5 TRBV4-2 ASSQGTGTEETQY
TRBJ1-4 TRBV29-1 SVAKTNEKLF
TRBJ2-1 TRBV19 ASSAYRIGEQF
TRBJ2-3 TRBV7-9 ASGPGGSADTQY
TRBJ2-7 TRBV11-2 ASSLSGTWRKNEQY
TRBJ2-3 TRBV24-1 ATSDFPGGRTDTQY
TRBJ1-3 TRBV4-2 ASSQEAGHRISGNTIY
TRBJ2-1 TRBV12-5 ASGLVPTSGRTYNEQF
TRBJ1-5 TRBV28 ASSPRDSGNQPQH
TRBJ2-1 TRBV15 ATSRESLLAGIYNEQF
TRBJ2-7 TRBV4-2 ASSQDADSTSYEQY
TRBJ2-2 TRBV5-4 ASSPEGTGVGELF
TRBJ2-1 TRBV11-3 ASSLILAGGWNEQF
TRBJ2-7 TRBV19 ASSISGRTYEQY